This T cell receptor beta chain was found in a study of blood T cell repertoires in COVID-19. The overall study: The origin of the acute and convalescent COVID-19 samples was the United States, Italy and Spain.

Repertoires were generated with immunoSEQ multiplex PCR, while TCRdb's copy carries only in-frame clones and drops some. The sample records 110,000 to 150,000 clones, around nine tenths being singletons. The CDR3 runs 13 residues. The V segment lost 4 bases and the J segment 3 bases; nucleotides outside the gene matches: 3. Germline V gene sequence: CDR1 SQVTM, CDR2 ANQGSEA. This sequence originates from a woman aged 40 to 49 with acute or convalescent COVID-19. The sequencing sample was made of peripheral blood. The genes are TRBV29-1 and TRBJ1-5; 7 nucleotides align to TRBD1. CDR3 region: CSVGDSSNQPQHF. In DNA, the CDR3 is TGCAGCGTTGGGGACAGTTCCAATCAGCCCCAGCATTTT.